This T cell receptor beta chain emerged from a study of read filtering for tumor transcriptome and immune sequencing. Study background: Transcriptome libraries were built from DNase-treated RNA.

Bone marrow was sampled from every patient at the time of active disease. The J segment lost 4 bases and the V segment lost 0 bases, leaving 6 bases of the junction unmatched. Germline V CDR1 and CDR2: DFQATT, SNEGSKA (reference sequence). The CDR3 runs 16 residues. From 300 to 450 ng of RNA, a library with molecular barcoded alpha/delta and beta/gamma adaptors was made. Using its own MiXCR run on the reads, TCRdb lists one record per CDR3 protein. Of 90,000 or so distinct CDR3 sequences listed, approximately 21% are singletons. A few counts support this clonotype. The chain is built from TRBV20-1 and TRBJ2-5; 12 bases align to TRBD2. Sequenced sample: a population of CD138-negative cells sorted from bone marrow. This clonotype was obtained from a donor at least 40 years old with multiple myeloma. The CDR3 loop is CSARDRLAGGSETQYF. The CDR3 DNA is TGCAGTGCTAGAGATAGGCTAGCGGGGGGGTCAGAGACCCAGTACTTC.